One sample yielded the 28 T cell receptor beta chains listed below, sequenced in a study of cytomegalovirus exposure and HLA in healthy donors. Primers: 60 Vbeta forward and 13 Jbeta reverse. Libraries were prepared by immunoSEQ multiplex PCR; TCRdb keeps only in-frame clonotypes and omits some of them. Among 110,000 to 150,000 clones listed, roughly 9.4% were seen once. Sequencing was carried out using PBMCs. The receptors derive from a male donor in good health and CMV-seronegative.

The chain employs TRBV28 and TRBJ2-4; TRBD1 matches 7 bases. Germline V gene lookup returns CDR1 MDHEN and CDR2 SYDVKM. The ends lost 4 bases at V and 4 bases at J; junction bases unmatched: 4. The CDR3 has 14 residues. The DNA of the CDR3 is TGTGCCAGCAGTTCCGGGACAGAAAAAAACATTCAGTACTTC. It codes for CASSSGTEKNIQYF.

This clone has a handful of counts. The genes are TRBV6-1 and TRBJ1-2; 10 bases map to TRBD1. The CDR3 covers 15 residues. V lost 7 bases to trimming and J lost 4 bases; unmatched junction nucleotides: 9. The germline V gene has CDR1 MNHNS and CDR2 SASEGT. In DNA, the CDR3 is TGTGCCAGCACGTTGACAGGGGGCGTCGGCTATGGCTACACCTTC. Protein: CASTLTGGVGYGYTF.

Here the CDR3 reads CASSIMGNYEQYF. The CDR3 region has the DNA TGTGCCAGTAGTATAATGGGCAACTACGAGCAGTACTTC. The rearrangement uses TRBV19 and TRBJ2-7; no reliable D call. The CDR3 extends over 13 amino acids. The germline V gene encodes CDR1 LNHDA and CDR2 SQIVND (reference sequence). V dropped 2 bases and J dropped 3 bases, with 8 bases sitting between them.

This clone showed up just a few times. V is TRBV7-9 and J is TRBJ2-7; TRBD1 matches 7 bases. Looked up from germline, CDR1 is SEHNR and CDR2 is FQNEAQ (reference sequence). With 5 bases clipped from V and 5 bases from J, the junction kept 3 bases outside the gene matches. This CDR3 spans 12 amino acids. As DNA, the CDR3 is TGTGCCAGCAGCCCAGGGACAGACGAGCAGTACTTC. Its translation: CASSPGTDEQYF. The full variable domain, completed using reference TRBV7-9 and TRBJ2-7, is DTGVSQNPRHKITKRGQNVTFRCDPISEHNRLYWYRQTLGQGPEFLTYFQNEAQLEKSRLLSDRFSAERPKGSFSTLEIQRTEQGDSAMYLCASSPGTDEQYFGPGTRLTVT.

This chain's CDR3 is CASSHLDRGEEQYF. DNA for the CDR3: TGTGCCAGCAGCCACCTGGACAGGGGGGAAGAGCAGTACTTC. The chain links TRBV7-9 to TRBJ2-7, with 10 bases identical to TRBD1. The germline V gene encodes CDR1 SEHNR and CDR2 FQNEAQ (reference sequence). Losses at the gene ends were 5 bases for V and 7 bases for J; bases not matched to a gene: 8. The CDR3 spans 14 residues.

The rearrangement uses TRBV7-9 and TRBJ2-5; D perhaps matches TRBD1 (5 bases). CDR3 length: 15 amino acids. In germline, CDR1 is SEHNR, CDR2 FQNEAQ (reference sequence). The V end was cut by 4 bases, the J end by 5 bases, with 17 bases between. The CDR3 sequence: CASSSLQGLLETQYF. CDR3 nucleotide sequence: TGTGCCAGCAGCTCCCTTCAGGGTCTCTTGGAGACCCAGTACTTC.

This clone was counted a few times. The chain carries TRBV5-1 and TRBJ2-1, with 11 bases that match TRBD2. V lost 3 bases and J lost 9; bases outside the gene matches: 14. Germline V CDR1 and CDR2: SGHRS, YFSETQ. The CDR3 has 17 amino acids. CDR3 region: CASSSSVLAGGLGEQFF. The CDR3, as DNA: TGCGCCAGCAGCTCCTCTGTTTTAGCGGGGGGGCTTGGTGAGCAGTTCTTC.

V and J are TRBV29-1 and TRBJ1-1; 8 nucleotides line up with TRBD1. The CDR3 is 14 residues long. In germline, CDR1 is SQVTM, CDR2 ANQGSEA. V dropped 4 bases and J dropped 2; count of bases not matched to a gene: 6. The CDR3 reads CSVARPGGNTEAFF. CDR3 in DNA: TGCAGCGTTGCTCGTCCAGGGGGCAACACTGAAGCTTTCTTT. Variable domain in full (rest from reference TRBV29-1 and TRBJ1-1): SAVISQKPSRDICQRGTSLTIQCQVDSQVTMMFWYRQQPGQSLTLIATANQGSEATYESGFVIDKFPISRPNLTFSTLTVSNMSPEDSSIYLCSVARPGGNTEAFFGQGTRLTVV.

The chain carries TRBV14 and TRBJ2-6; 8 bases match TRBD1. Per the germline V gene, CDR1 is SGHDN and CDR2 is FVKESK. The ends lost 4 bases at V and 4 bases at J; junction bases unmatched: 3. This CDR3 has 15 residues. This CDR3 reads CASSPTGVGANVLTF. In DNA form, the CDR3 reads TGTGCCAGCAGCCCGACAGGGGTAGGGGCCAACGTCCTGACTTTC.

This clone was observed a few times. The chain couples TRBV4-3 to TRBJ1-5; no definite D call. CDR1 is LGHNA, CDR2 YSLEER, per germline. Trimming stripped 0 bases from V and 4 bases from J, with 4 bases between. The CDR3 has 13 residues. The chain's CDR3 is CASSQERNQPQHF. For the CDR3, the DNA is TGCGCCAGCAGCCAAGAACGGAATCAGCCCCAGCATTTT.

This clone has more than one count but fewer than ten. One end of the junction is discordant with germline, which a read error may explain. V is TRBV7-9 and J is TRBJ2-1; TRBD1 aligns across 10 bases. CDR3 length: 14 amino acids. Germline V gene sequence: CDR1 SEHNR, CDR2 FQNEAQ (reference sequence). CDR3 protein: CASSLTGRTGGKIF. The CDR3 DNA reads as TGTGCCAGCAGCTTAACCGGGCGGACAGGGGGAAAAATCTTC.

In this sample, this clone turned up a few times. At the DNA level, this CDR3 is encoded by other sequences in the same sample as well. The genes are TRBV30 and TRBJ1-5; 7 nucleotides align to TRBD1. J gave up 1 base and V 5 bases, and 14 bases lay outside the gene matches. The V gene's germline CDR1 is GTSNPN and CDR2 SVGIG (reference sequence). The CDR3 is made up of 17 amino acids. CDR3 bases: TGTGCCTGGTCGGGACAGCCGATTGGGGCGAGCAATCAGCCCCAGCATTTT. Translated, it gives CAWSGQPIGASNQPQHF.

This clone was counted only a few times. This chain connects TRBV7-9 to TRBJ1-1; a weak D match, TRBD1 (5 bases). The CDR3 totals 15 residues. The germline V gene encodes CDR1 SEHNR and CDR2 FQNEAQ (reference sequence). V gave up 3 bases and J gave up 2 bases, with 13 bases separating them. CDR3 bases: TGTGCCAGCAGCTTCGGGGGTGCTATTAACACTGAAGCTTTCTTT. This gives the protein CASSFGGAINTEAFF.

The chain carries TRBV7-6 and TRBJ2-7; 7 bases agree with TRBD2. The CDR3 covers 14 residues. Germline V CDR1 and CDR2: SGHVS, FNYEAQ. V lost 5 bases to trimming and J lost 7 bases; unmatched junction nucleotides: 11. CDR3 residues: CASSPRMSGIEQYF. The DNA for the CDR3 is TGTGCCAGCAGCCCCCGAATGAGCGGGATAGAGCAGTACTTC. The full variable domain, completed using reference TRBV7-6 and TRBJ2-7, is GAGVSQSPRYKVTKRGQDVALRCDPISGHVSLYWYRQALGQGPEFLTYFNYEAQQDKSGLPNDRFSAERPEGSISTLTIQRTEQRDSAMYRCASSPRMSGIEQYFGPGTRLTVT.

This clone was counted a few times. This chain connects TRBV19 to TRBJ1-2, with a weak D call TRBD1 (5 bases). V was pared by 3 bases and J by 2 bases, with 10 bases between. The CDR3 consists of 14 residues. Germline-derived CDR1 and CDR2 are LNHDA and SQIVND (reference sequence). The CDR3 loop is CASSIVRANYGYTF. In DNA, the CDR3 is TGTGCCAGTAGTATCGTCAGGGCAAACTATGGCTACACCTTC.

The chain links TRBV5-6 to TRBJ2-6; TRBD1 aligns across 7 bases. The CDR3 covers 18 residues. Germline V lookup: CDR1 SGHDT, CDR2 YYEEEE. V was pared by 4 bases and J by 0 bases, with 10 bases of the junction left unmatched. CDR3 in amino acids: CASSPTGTARSGANVLTF. The CDR3 bases are TGTGCCAGCAGCCCAACCGGGACAGCCCGCTCTGGGGCCAACGTCCTGACTTTC.

The chain employs TRBV27 and TRBJ1-2; D remains unclear. The CDR3 length is 17 residues. V was trimmed by 0 bases and J by 4 bases, leaving 18 bases between them. The germline V gene encodes CDR1 MNHEY and CDR2 SMNVEV (reference sequence). CDR3 region: CASSLSGYGVRRYGYTF. In DNA, the CDR3 is TGTGCCAGCAGTTTATCAGGATACGGGGTACGGCGCTATGGCTACACCTTC.

This clone has only a few counts. The V call is TRBV4-2, the J call TRBJ1-2; 12 bases are a match to TRBD1. With V trimmed by 3 bases and J by 8 bases, 1 base remained unmatched. The CDR3 extends over 13 amino acids. Germline V gives CDR1 LGHNA, CDR2 YNFKEQ. This chain's CDR3 is CASSQGQGAGYTF. The CDR3 DNA follows: TGTGCCAGCAGCCAGGGACAGGGGGCCGGCTACACCTTC.

This clone has more than one count but fewer than ten. The CDR3 loop is CASSEGGRYEQYF. The CDR3 DNA sequence: TGTGCCAGCAGCGAGGGCGGGCGGTACGAGCAGTACTTC. This chain joins TRBV9 and TRBJ2-7, with D maybe TRBD2 (5 bases). This CDR3 is 13 amino acids long. Trimming removed 3 bases from V and 4 bases from J, with 11 bases in between. CDR1 is SGDLS, CDR2 YYNGEE, per germline.

This clone came up a few times. The J gene is TRBJ2-2, the V gene TRBV27; 9 bases line up with TRBD2. This CDR3 has 17 amino acids. Per the germline V gene, CDR1 is MNHEY and CDR2 is SMNVEV (reference sequence). Trimming removed 6 bases from V and 6 bases from J; junction bases left unmatched: 14. CDR3: CASSLTPGLASSGELFF. The DNA for the CDR3 is TGTGCCAGCAGCCTCACGCCGGGACTAGCCTCCTCCGGGGAGCTGTTTTTT.

This clone has more than one count but fewer than ten. The CDR3: CASSPRTGTYSNQPQHF. CDR3 bases: TGTGCCAGCAGCCCACGGACAGGGACCTATAGCAATCAGCCCCAGCATTTT. The chain employs TRBV27 and TRBJ1-5; 8 nucleotides align to TRBD1. The germline V gene encodes CDR1 MNHEY and CDR2 SMNVEV (reference sequence). The CDR3 extends over 17 amino acids. With 6 bases clipped from V and 0 bases from J, the junction kept 10 bases outside the gene matches.

This clone was detected a few times. This chain joins TRBV19 and TRBJ2-7; 7 bases are shared with TRBD1. Looked up from germline, CDR1 is LNHDA and CDR2 is SQIVND (reference sequence). This CDR3 region has 13 residues. J was trimmed by 2 bases and V by 4 bases; bases with no gene match: 2. The CDR3, as DNA: TGTGCCAGTAGTAGGGACAGAGCCTACGAGCAGTACTTC. This encodes CASSRDRAYEQYF.

V is TRBV7-6 and J is TRBJ2-2, with D tentatively TRBD2 (5 bases). Germline lookup yields CDR1 SGHVS and CDR2 FNYEAQ. The CDR3 has 16 residues. V lost 2 bases to trimming and J lost 2 bases, with 12 bases between them. CDR3 DNA: TGTGCCAGCAGCTTAAACGGCCGACTAAACACCGGGGAGCTGTTTTTT. Amino acids: CASSLNGRLNTGELFF.

This clone was picked up many times. This rearrangement joins TRBV6-4 to TRBJ2-6; no firm D call. Trimming removed 6 bases at V and 0 bases at J, with 6 bases between. The CDR3 is made up of 14 amino acids. Germline lookup yields CDR1 MRHNA and CDR2 SNTAGT. The CDR3 reads CASSPFSGANVLTF. The DNA of the CDR3 is TGTGCCAGCAGCCCGTTCTCTGGGGCCAACGTCCTGACTTTC.

A few counts support this clone. This chain links TRBV2 with TRBJ2-6; D might be TRBD2 (6 bases). The germline CDR1 and CDR2 sequences are SNHLY and FYNNEI. With 3 bases removed from V and 2 bases from J, the gap between germline ends came to 17 bases. This CDR3 is 18 amino acids long. CDR3 bases: TGTGCCAGCAGTGAGCCGGGGACTCCCACCGCTGGGGCCAACGTCCTGACTTTC. This codes for CASSEPGTPTAGANVLTF.

The rearrangement uses TRBV9 and TRBJ1-2, with TRBD1 as a possible D gene (5 bases). Germline V CDR1 and CDR2: SGDLS, YYNGEE. The CDR3 is 13 residues long. With 4 bases removed from V and 1 base from J, the gap between germline ends came to 8 bases. CDR3 DNA: TGTGCCAGCAGCATCCAGGGTAACTATGGCTACACCTTC. This sequence encodes CASSIQGNYGYTF.

This clone appeared a few times. The genes are TRBV29-1 and TRBJ1-2; possibly TRBD1 for D (5 bases). Germline CDR1 and CDR2: SQVTM and ANQGSEA. CDR3 length equals 12 residues. Trimming pared 3 bases from V and 2 bases from J, leaving 7 bases between. The CDR3 is CSVDKGNYGYTF. CDR3 sequence (DNA): TGCAGCGTTGATAAGGGGAACTATGGCTACACCTTC. The full variable domain, rest sourced from reference TRBV29-1 and TRBJ1-2, is SAVISQKPSRDICQRGTSLTIQCQVDSQVTMMFWYRQQPGQSLTLIATANQGSEATYESGFVIDKFPISRPNLTFSTLTVSNMSPEDSSIYLCSVDKGNYGYTFGSGTRLTVV.

V is TRBV27 and J is TRBJ2-1, with D perhaps matching TRBD2 (5 bases). CDR3 length: 16 residues. Trimming cost V 0 bases and J 0 bases, with 9 bases left between them. Germline assignment: CDR1 MNHEY and CDR2 SMNVEV (reference sequence). CDR3 protein: CASSLSGSVSYNEQFF. CDR3 in DNA: TGTGCCAGCAGTTTATCGGGGAGCGTCTCCTACAATGAGCAGTTCTTC.